One TCR beta chain is described in this entry. Antigen: not known. The sample has other DNA sequences that encode this CDR3 too. The V gene lost 1 base and the J gene lost 0 bases, with 9 bases spanning the gap. The CDR3 has 15 amino acids. The V gene's germline CDR1 is MGHRA and CDR2 YSYEKL. This sample was taken from a study of shared clonotypes between healthy human individuals. Study in general: The donors, two women and a few men, were aged 18 to 49. Study-wide findings and caveats: Despite large depth, sorted-subset datasets appeared incompletely sequenced.

In the source study's methods: For the immunoSEQ data, sequences were junction-only without quality scores, so filtering differed. The repertoire was sequenced with immunoSEQ multiplex PCR; TCRdb's copy has only in-frame clones and lacks some. The DNA gave D and trimming, while V, J and clone size come from that table. In the table there are 1,100,000 or so clones, around 78% of which are singletons. From CD4+ cells came CD45RA+ naive and CD45RA-negative memory subsets. The material sequenced was memory CD4+ T cells from PBMCs. Subset reported: CD45RA-negative fraction. The sequence derives from a man aged 18 to 29 in good health. Some clones in this sample may be carry-over from other donors' samples. The chain joins TRBV4-1 to TRBJ1-2; possible D gene TRBD1, 6 bases. Here the CDR3 reads CASSQGTGSNYGYTF. The CDR3 DNA reads as TGCGCCAGCAGCCAAGGTACAGGGTCTAACTATGGCTACACCTTC.